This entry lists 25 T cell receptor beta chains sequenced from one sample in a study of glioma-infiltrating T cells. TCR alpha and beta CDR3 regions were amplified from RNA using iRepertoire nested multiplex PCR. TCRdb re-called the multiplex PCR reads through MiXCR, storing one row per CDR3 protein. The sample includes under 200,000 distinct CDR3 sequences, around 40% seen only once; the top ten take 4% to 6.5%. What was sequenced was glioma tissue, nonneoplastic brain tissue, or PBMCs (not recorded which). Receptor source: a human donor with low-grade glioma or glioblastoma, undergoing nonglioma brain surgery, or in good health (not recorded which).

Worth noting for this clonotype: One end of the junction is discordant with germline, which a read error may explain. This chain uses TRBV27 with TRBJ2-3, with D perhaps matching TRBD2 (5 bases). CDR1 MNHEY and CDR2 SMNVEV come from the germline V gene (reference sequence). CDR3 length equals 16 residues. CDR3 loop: CGSSLSGKEATDTQYF. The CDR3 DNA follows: TGTGGCAGCAGTTTATCGGGGAAGGAGGCTACAGATACGCAGTATTTT.

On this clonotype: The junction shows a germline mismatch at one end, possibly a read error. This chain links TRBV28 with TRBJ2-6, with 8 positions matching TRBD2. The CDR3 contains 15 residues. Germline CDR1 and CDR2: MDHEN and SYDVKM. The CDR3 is CASSTGGNGDNVLTF. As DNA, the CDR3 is TGTGCCAGCAGCACGGGGGGGAACGGGGACAACGTCCTGACTTTC. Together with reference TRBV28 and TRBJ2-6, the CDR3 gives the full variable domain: DVKVTQSSRYLVKRTGEKVFLECVQDMDHENMFWYRQDPGLGLRLIYFSYDVKMKEKGDIPEGYSVSREKKERFSLILESASTNQTSMYLCASSTGGNGDNVLTFGAGSRLTVL.

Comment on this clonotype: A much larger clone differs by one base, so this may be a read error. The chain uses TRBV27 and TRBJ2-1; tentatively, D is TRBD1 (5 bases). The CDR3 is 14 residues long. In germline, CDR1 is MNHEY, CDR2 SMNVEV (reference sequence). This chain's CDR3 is CASSEEGALNDQFF. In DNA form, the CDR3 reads TGTGCCAGCAGTGAAGAAGGGGCCCTCAATGATCAGTTCTTC.

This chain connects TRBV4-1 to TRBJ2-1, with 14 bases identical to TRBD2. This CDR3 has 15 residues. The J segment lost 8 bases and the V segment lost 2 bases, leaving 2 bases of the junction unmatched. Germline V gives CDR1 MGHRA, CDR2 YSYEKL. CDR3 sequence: CASSQRLAGGDEQFF. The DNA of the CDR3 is TGCGCCAGCAGCCAAAGACTAGCGGGAGGGGATGAGCAGTTCTTC.

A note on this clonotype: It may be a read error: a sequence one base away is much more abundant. This chain's CDR3 is CAISPIAQSSYNEQFF. As DNA, the CDR3 is TGTGCCATCAGCCCTATAGCGCAGAGCTCCTACAATGAGCAGTTCTTC. The rearrangement uses TRBV7-7 and TRBJ2-1, with D possibly matching TRBD2 (5 bases). The CDR3 loop spans 16 amino acids. The germline CDR1 and CDR2 sequences are SSHAT and FNYEAQ (reference sequence). The full variable domain, its missing parts supplied by reference TRBV7-7 and TRBJ2-1, is GAGVSQSPRYKVTKRGQDVTLRCDPISSHATLYWYQQALGQGPEFLTYFNYEAQPDKSGLPSDRFSAERPEGSISTLTIQRTEQRDSAMYRCAISPIAQSSYNEQFFGPGTRLTVL.

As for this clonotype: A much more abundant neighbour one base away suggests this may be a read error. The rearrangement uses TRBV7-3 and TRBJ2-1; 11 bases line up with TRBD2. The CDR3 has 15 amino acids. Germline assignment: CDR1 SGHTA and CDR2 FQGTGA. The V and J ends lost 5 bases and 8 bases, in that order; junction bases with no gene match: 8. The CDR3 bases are TGTGCCAGCAGCCCATTAGCGGGAGGGAGAGATGAGCAGTTCTTC. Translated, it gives CASSPLAGGRDEQFF.

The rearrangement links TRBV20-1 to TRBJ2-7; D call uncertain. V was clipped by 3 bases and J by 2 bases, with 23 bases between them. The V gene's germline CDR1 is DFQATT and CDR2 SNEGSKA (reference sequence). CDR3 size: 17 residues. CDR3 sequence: CSARLRDMTFKPYEQYF. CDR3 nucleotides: TGCAGTGCTAGGCTTCGTGACATGACTTTCAAACCCTACGAGCAGTACTTC.

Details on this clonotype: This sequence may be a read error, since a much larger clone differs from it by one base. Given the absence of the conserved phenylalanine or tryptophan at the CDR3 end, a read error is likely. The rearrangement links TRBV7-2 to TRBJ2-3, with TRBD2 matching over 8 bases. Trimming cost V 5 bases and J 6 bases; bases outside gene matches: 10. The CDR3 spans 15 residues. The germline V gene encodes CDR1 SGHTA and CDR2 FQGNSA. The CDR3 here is CASSLTAGVVDTQYL. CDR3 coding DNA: TGTGCCAGCAGCCTGACAGCGGGAGTAGTGGATACGCAGTATCTT.

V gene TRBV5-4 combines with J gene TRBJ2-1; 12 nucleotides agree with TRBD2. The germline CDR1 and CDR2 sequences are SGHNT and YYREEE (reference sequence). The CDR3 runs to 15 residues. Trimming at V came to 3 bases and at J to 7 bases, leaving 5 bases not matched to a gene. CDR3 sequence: CASSSRTSGTNEQFF. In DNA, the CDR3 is TGTGCCAGCAGCTCCAGGACTAGCGGGACGAATGAGCAGTTCTTC.

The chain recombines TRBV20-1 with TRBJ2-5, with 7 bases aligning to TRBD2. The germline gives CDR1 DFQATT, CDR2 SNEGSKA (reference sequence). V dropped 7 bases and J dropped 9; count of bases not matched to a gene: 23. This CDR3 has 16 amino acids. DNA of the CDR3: TGCAGTGTTACACCCAACCCGGGAGGCCCGGCTGTGGCCCAGTACTTC. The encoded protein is CSVTPNPGGPAVAQYF.

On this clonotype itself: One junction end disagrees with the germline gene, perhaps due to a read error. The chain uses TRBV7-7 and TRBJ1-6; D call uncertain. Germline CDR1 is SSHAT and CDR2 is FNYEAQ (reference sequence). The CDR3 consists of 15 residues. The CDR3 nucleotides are TGTGCCAGCAGCTTAGCGTCTACTCCTAATTCACCCCTCAACTTT. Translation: CASSLASTPNSPLNF.

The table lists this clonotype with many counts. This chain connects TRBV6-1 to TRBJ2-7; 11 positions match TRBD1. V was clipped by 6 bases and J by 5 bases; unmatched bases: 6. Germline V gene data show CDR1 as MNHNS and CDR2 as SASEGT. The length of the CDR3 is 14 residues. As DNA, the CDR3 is TGTGCCAGCAGGGGGACAGGGGGAAGAAACGAGCAGTACTTC. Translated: CASRGTGGRNEQYF.

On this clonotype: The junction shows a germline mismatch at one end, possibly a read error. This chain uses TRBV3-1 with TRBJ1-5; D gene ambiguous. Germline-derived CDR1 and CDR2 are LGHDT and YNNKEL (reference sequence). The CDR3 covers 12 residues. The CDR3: CAGSQMCQPQHF. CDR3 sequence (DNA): TGTGCCGGCAGCCAAATGTGTCAGCCCCAGCATTTT.

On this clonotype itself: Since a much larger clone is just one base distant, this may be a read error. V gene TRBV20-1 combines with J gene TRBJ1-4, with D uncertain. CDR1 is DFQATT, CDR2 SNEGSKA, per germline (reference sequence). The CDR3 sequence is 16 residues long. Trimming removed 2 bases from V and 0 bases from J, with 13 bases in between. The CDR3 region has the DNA TGCAGTGCTAGAAATAAAGGGTTTGCAACTAATGAAAAACTGTTTTTT. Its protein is CSARNKGFATNEKLFF.

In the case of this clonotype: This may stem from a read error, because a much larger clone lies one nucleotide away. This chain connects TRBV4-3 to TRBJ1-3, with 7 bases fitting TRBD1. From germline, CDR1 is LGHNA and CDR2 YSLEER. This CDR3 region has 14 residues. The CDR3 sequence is CDSSQVGQGNTIYF. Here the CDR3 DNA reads TGCGACAGCAGCCAAGTGGGACAGGGAAACACCATATATTTT.

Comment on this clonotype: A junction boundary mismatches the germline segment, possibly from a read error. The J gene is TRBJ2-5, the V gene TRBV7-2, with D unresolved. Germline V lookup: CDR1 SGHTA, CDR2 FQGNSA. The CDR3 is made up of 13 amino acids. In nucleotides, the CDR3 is TGTGCCAGGAGCTTAGGGCGAGGAGAGACCCAGTACTTC. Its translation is CARSLGRGETQYF.

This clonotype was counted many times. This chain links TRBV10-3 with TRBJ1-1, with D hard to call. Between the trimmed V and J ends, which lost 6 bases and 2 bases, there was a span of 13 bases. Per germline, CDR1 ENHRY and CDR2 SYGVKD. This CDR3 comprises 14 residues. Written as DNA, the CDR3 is TGTGCCATCAGGGGGAGGGCGGATAACACTGAAGCTTTCTTT. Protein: CAIRGRADNTEAFF.

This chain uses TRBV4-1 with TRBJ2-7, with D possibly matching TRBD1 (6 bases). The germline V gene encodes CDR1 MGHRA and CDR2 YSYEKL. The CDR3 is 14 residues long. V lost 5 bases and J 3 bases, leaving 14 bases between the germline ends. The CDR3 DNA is TGCGCCAGCAGCGCCGGGACATGGGGCTACGAGCAGTACTTC. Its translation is CASSAGTWGYEQYF.

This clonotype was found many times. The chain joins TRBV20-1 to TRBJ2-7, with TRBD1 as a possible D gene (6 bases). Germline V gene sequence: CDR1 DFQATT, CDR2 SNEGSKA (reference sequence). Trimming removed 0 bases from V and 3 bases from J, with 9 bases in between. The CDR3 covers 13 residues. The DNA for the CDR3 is TGCAGTGCTAGAGAGGGACACGACTACGAGCAGTACTTC. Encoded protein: CSAREGHDYEQYF.

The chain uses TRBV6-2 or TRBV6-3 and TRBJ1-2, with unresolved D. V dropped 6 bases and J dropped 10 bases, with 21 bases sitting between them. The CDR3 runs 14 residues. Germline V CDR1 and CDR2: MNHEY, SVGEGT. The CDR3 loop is CASRAQDPNYNYTF. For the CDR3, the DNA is TGTGCCAGCAGGGCGCAGGATCCTAACTATAACTACACCTTC.

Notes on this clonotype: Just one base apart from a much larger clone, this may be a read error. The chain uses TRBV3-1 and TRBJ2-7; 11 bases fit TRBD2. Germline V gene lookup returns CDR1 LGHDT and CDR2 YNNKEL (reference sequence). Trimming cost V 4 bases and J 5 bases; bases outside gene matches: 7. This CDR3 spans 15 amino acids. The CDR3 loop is CASSRLWTSGHEQYF. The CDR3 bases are TGTGCCAGCAGCCGTCTTTGGACTAGCGGGCACGAGCAGTACTTC.

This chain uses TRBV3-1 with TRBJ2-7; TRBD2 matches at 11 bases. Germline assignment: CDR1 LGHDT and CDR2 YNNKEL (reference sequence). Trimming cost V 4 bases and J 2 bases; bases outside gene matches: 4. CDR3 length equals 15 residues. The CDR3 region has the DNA TGTGCCAGCAGCCTAACTAGCGGGAGACCCTACGAGCAGTACTTC. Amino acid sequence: CASSLTSGRPYEQYF.

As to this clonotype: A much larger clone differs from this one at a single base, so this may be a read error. The CDR3 sequence is CASSSLTFTGELFF. The CDR3 DNA follows: TGTGCCAGCAGTTCTCTGACGTTCACCGGGGAGCTGTTTTTT. The chain joins TRBV28 to TRBJ2-2; no definite D call. V shed 4 bases and J shed 4 bases, with 10 bases lying between them. This CDR3 spans 14 amino acids. Germline CDR1 and CDR2: MDHEN and SYDVKM.

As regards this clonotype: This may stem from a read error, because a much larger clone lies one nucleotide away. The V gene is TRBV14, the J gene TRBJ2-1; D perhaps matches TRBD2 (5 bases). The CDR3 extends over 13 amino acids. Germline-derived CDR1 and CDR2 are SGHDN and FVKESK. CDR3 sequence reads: CDSSQVLGGEQFF. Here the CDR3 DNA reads TGTGACAGCAGCCAAGTCTTAGGAGGAGAGCAGTTCTTC.

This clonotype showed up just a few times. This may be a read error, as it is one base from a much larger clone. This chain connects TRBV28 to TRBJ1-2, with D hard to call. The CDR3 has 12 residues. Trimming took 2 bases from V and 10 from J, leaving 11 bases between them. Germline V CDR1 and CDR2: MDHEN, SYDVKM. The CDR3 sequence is CASSLLQTIYTF. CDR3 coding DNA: TGTGCCAGCAGTTTACTGCAGACCATCTACACCTTC.